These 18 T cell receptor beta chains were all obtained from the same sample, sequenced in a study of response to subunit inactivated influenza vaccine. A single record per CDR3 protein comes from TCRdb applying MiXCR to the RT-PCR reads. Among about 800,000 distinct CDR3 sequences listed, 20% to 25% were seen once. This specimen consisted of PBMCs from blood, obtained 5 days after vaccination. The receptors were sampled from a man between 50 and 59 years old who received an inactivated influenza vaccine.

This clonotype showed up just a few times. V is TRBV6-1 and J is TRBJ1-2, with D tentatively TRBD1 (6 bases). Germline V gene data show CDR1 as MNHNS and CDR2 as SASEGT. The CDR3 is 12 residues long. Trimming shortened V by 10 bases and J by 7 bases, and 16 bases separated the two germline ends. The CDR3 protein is CATGYHRVGYTF. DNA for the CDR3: TGTGCCACCGGGTACCACAGGGTTGGCTACACCTTC.

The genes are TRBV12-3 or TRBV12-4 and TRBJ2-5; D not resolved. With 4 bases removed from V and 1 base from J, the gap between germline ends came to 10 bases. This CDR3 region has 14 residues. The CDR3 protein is CASSSRVIQETQYF. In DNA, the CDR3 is TGTGCCAGCAGTTCTAGGGTCATCCAAGAGACCCAGTACTTC.

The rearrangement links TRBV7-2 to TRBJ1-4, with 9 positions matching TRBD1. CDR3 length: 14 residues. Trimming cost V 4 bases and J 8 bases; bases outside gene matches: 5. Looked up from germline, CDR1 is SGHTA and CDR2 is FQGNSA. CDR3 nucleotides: TGTGCCAGCAGCTCCACAGGGGGCAGGGAAAAACTGTTTTTT. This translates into CASSSTGGREKLFF.

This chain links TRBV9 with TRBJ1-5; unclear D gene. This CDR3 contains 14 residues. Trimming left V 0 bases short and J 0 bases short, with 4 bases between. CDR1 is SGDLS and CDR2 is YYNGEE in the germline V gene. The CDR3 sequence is CASSVGNSNQPQHF. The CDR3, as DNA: TGTGCCAGCAGCGTAGGAAATAGCAATCAGCCCCAGCATTTT.

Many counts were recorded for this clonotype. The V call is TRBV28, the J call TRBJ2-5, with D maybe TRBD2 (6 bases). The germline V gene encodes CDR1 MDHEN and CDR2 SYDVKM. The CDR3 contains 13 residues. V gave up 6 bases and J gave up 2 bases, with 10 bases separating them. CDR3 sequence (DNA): TGTGCCAGCAGGCCCGGACTACAAGAGACCCAGTACTTC. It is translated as CASRPGLQETQYF.

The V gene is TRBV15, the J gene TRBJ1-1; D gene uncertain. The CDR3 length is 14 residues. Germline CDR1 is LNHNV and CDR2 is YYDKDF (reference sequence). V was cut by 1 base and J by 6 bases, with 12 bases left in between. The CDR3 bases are TGTGCCACCAGCAGAGCCATTGTGGGCGCTGAAGCTTTCTTT. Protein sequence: CATSRAIVGAEAFF.

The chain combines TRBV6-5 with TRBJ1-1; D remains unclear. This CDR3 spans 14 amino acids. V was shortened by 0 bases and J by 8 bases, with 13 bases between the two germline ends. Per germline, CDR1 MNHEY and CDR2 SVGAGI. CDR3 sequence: CASSYSIRGWEAFF. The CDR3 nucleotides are TGTGCCAGCAGTTACTCGATTAGAGGGTGGGAAGCTTTCTTT.

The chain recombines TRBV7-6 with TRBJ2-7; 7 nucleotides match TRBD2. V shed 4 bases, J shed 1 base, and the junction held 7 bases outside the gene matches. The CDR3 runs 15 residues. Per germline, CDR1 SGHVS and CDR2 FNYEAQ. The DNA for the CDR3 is TGTGCCAGCAGCTCAGGCGGGGAGGGATCCTACGAGCAGTACTTC. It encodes CASSSGGEGSYEQYF.

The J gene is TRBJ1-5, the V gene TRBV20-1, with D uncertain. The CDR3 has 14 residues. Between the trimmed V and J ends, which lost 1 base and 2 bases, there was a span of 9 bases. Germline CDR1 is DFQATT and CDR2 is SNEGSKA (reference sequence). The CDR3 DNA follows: TGCAGTGCTAGAGCCGCTATAGGCAATCAGCCCCAGCATTTT. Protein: CSARAAIGNQPQHF.

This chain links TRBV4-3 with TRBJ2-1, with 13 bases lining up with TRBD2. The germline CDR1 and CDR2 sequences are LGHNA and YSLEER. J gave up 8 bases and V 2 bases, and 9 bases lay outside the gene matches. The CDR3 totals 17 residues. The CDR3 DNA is TGCGCCAGCAGCCAATTCTGGACTAGCGGGAGTATCTATGAGCAGTTCTTC. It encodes CASSQFWTSGSIYEQFF.

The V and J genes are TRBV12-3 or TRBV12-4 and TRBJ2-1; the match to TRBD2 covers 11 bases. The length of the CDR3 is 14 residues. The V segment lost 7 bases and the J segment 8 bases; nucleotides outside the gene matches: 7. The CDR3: CASTTSGKSYEQFF. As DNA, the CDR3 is TGTGCCAGCACGACTAGCGGGAAATCCTATGAGCAGTTCTTC.

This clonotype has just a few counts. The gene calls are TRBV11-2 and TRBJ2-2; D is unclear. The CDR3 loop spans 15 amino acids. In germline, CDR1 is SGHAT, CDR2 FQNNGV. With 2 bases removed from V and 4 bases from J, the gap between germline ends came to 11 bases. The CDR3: CASSLRPWGTGELFF. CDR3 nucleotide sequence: TGTGCCAGCAGCTTACGTCCGTGGGGCACCGGGGAGCTGTTTTTT.

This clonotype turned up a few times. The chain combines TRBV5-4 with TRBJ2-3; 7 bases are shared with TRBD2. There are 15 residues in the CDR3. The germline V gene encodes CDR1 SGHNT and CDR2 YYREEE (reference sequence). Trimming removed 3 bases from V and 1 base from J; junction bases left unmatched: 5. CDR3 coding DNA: TGTGCCAGCAGCTCCCTGGGGGGGGGCACAGATACGCAGTATTTT. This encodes CASSSLGGGTDTQYF.

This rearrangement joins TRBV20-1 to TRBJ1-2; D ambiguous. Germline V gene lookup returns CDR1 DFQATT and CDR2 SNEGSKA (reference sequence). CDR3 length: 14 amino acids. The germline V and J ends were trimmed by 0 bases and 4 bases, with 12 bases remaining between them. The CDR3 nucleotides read TGCAGTGCTAGAGATGCGACGGGATCCTATGGCTACACCTTC. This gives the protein CSARDATGSYGYTF.

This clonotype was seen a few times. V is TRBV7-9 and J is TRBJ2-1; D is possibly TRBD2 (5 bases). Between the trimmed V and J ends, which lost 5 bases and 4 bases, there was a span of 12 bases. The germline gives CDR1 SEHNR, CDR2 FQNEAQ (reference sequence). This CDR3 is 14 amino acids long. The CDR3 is CASSPRTLYNEQFF. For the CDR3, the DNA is TGTGCCAGCAGCCCAAGGACTCTTTACAATGAGCAGTTCTTC. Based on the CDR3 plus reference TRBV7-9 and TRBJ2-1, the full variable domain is DTGVSQNPRHKITKRGQNVTFRCDPISEHNRLYWYRQTLGQGPEFLTYFQNEAQLEKSRLLSDRFSAERPKGSFSTLEIQRTEQGDSAMYLCASSPRTLYNEQFFGPGTRLTVL.

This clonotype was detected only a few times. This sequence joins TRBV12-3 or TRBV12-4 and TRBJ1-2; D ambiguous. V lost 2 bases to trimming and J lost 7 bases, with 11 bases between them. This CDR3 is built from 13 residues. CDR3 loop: CASSLTRTGGYTF. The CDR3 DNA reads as TGTGCCAGCAGTTTAACGCGGACGGGTGGCTACACCTTC.

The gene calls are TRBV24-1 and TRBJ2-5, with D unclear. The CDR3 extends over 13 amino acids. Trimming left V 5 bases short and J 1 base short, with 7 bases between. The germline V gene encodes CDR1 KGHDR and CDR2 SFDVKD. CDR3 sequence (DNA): TGTGCCACCAGTGGAACCAGCCAAGAGACCCAGTACTTC. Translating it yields CATSGTSQETQYF.

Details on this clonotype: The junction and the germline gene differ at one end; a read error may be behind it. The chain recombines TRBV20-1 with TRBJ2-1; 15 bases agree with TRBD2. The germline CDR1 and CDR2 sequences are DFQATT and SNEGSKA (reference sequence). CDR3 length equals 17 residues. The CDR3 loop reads CCALGLAGGPAHNEQFF. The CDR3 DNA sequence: TGCTGTGCTTTAGGACTAGCGGGAGGGCCAGCCCACAATGAGCAGTTCTTC.